Listed below are T cell receptor beta chains from one sample, sequenced in a study of shared clonotypes between healthy human individuals. Assay: immunoSEQ multiplex PCR; the TCRdb copy retains only in-frame clones and omits some. The data show roughly 590,000 clones, nearly 97% seen once. The specimen was naive CD8+ T cells sorted from blood. The receptors come from a woman aged 25 to 45 in good health. Both conserved end residues are part of each CDR3. The D gene is left open where the match is weak. A row's size may be missing; if present it is once, few, many or a size class.

length	V	J	size	D	DNA	CDR3
18	TRBV5-1	TRBJ2-7	.	TRBD2	TGCGCCAGCAGCGGGACTAGCGGGAGGTCCGTAGACCCCTACGAGCAGTACTTC	CASSGTSGRSVDPYEQYF
16	TRBV4-1	TRBJ2-1	.	.	TGCGCCAGCAGCCCCCCCTTCGGGGTCTCCTACAATGAGCAGTTCTTC	CASSPPFGVSYNEQFF
15	TRBV10-1	TRBJ2-7	.	.	TGCGCCAGCAGTGAGTCGACGGAGATTTCCTACGAGCAGTACTTC	CASSESTEISYEQYF
13	TRBV11-2	TRBJ1-2	.	.	TGTGCCAGCAGCTTAAGCCAGGCCTATGGCTACACCTTC	CASSLSQAYGYTF
13	TRBV4-1	TRBJ2-7	.	.	TGCGCCAGCAGCCAAGATTCCCAGAACGAGCAGTACTTC	CASSQDSQNEQYF
16	TRBV16	TRBJ2-1	.	.	TGTGCCAGCAGCCAAGATTACGGGAAGTATGACAATGAGCAGTTCTTC	CASSQDYGKYDNEQFF
17	TRBV13	TRBJ2-2	.	TRBD2	TGTGCCAGCAGCTTAGGGCCGGGACTAGTGATCGCCGGGGAGCTGTTTTTT	CASSLGPGLVIAGELFF
15	TRBV11-2	TRBJ1-1	.	TRBD1	TGTGCCAGCAGCTCGGTGAGCAGGGGGTCCCCTGAAGCTTTCTTT	CASSSVSRGSPEAFF
18	TRBV27	TRBJ2-6	.	TRBD1	TGTGCCAGCAGCACCAACCGGGACAGGCTCTCTGGGGCCAACGTCCTGACTTTC	CASSTNRDRLSGANVLTF
19	TRBV28	TRBJ2-6	.	.	TGTGCCAGCAGGGCCCATGGGCAGGGGAACAGCTCTGGGGCCAACGTCCTGACTTTC	CASRAHGQGNSSGANVLTF
12	TRBV7-9	TRBJ1-1	.	.	TGTGCCAGCAGCTTAGGCCCTGTTGAAGCTTTCTTT	CASSLGPVEAFF
15	TRBV27	TRBJ2-5	.	TRBD1	TGTGCCAGCAGTTTCTACGGGCAGGGGGCCGAGACCCAGTACTTC	CASSFYGQGAETQYF
13	TRBV5-8	TRBJ2-1	.	.	TGTGCCAGCAGCTTGGAACATTACAATGAGCAGTTCTTC	CASSLEHYNEQFF
13	TRBV7-3	TRBJ2-1	.	.	TGTGCCAGCTCGGCTGAGTCCTACAATGAGCAGTTCTTC	CASSAESYNEQFF
14	TRBV2	TRBJ2-1	.	.	TGTGCCATCATCCCAGCGGATTCCTACAATGAGCAGTTCTTC	CAIIPADSYNEQFF
15	TRBV27	TRBJ2-7	.	TRBD1	TGTGCCAGCAGTTTATGGGGACAGGGGGCTGGTGAGCAGTACTTC	CASSLWGQGAGEQYF
19	TRBV28	TRBJ2-3	.	TRBD2	TGTGCCAGCAGTACGACTAGCGGGAGGCCATACTCTAGCACAGATACGCAGTATTTT	CASSTTSGRPYSSTDTQYF
18	TRBV4-1	TRBJ2-1	.	.	TGCGCCAGCAGCCAAGATCGGGATCAACGCCAAAACAACAATGAGCAGTTCTTC	CASSQDRDQRQNNNEQFF
15	TRBV7-8	TRBJ1-1	.	.	TGTGCCAGCAGCCAAATTCAGACAGGGAACACTGAAGCTTTCTTT	CASSQIQTGNTEAFF
15	TRBV10-2	TRBJ2-3	.	TRBD2	TGCGCCAGCAGTCGCGGGGGGAGGAGCACAGATACGCAGTATTTT	CASSRGGRSTDTQYF
15	TRBV6-5	TRBJ1-4	.	.	TGTGCCAGCAGTTACTCTAGCGGGGGCAGTGGAAAACTGTTTTTT	CASSYSSGGSGKLFF
14	TRBV5-8	TRBJ2-7	.	TRBD2	TGTGCCAGCAGCTTGCAGACTAGCGACTACGAGCAGTACTTC	CASSLQTSDYEQYF
12	TRBV13	TRBJ2-5	.	TRBD2	TGTGCCAGCAGCTCGACTAGCGGGACCCAGTACTTC	CASSSTSGTQYF
14	TRBV2	TRBJ1-5	.	.	TGTGCCAGCAGTGATGGGCAGGGAAATCAGCCCCAGCATTTT	CASSDGQGNQPQHF
15	TRBV19	TRBJ2-1	.	TRBD2	TGTGCCAGTAGTACGCTAGCGGGAGGGAACAATGAGCAGTTCTTC	CASSTLAGGNNEQFF
15	TRBV15	TRBJ2-1	.	TRBD2	TGTGCCACGCGTTCCGGGACTAGCGGGAAGAATGAGCAGTTCTTC	CATRSGTSGKNEQFF
14	TRBV7-9	TRBJ2-5	.	.	TGTGCCAGCAGCGAAATGGGGGTCCAAGAGACCCAGTACTTC	CASSEMGVQETQYF
17	TRBV25-1	TRBJ2-1	.	TRBD2	TGTGCCAGCAGTGAATGGGGCGGGGCGGGGGTGTTATTCGAGCAGTTCTTC	CASSEWGGAGVLFEQFF
14	TRBV5-1	TRBJ2-7	.	.	TGCGCCAGCAGCTTGGGCAGTCTCTCCTACGAGCAGTACTTC	CASSLGSLSYEQYF
15	TRBV5-4	TRBJ2-2	.	.	TGTGCCAGCAGCCCTGAGGGAGCGAACACCGGGGAGCTGTTTTTT	CASSPEGANTGELFF
13	TRBV6-1	TRBJ2-7	.	.	TGTGCCAGCAGTGAGGCAGAACCCTACGAGCAGTACTTC	CASSEAEPYEQYF
14	TRBV2	TRBJ1-2	.	TRBD1	TGTGCCAGCAGTGAAGATGACAGGGGAGATGGCTACACCTTC	CASSEDDRGDGYTF
15	TRBV5-6	TRBJ2-5	.	.	TGTGCCAGCAGCTCCCCGGACATCACGGGAGAGACCCAGTACTTC	CASSSPDITGETQYF
15	TRBV27	TRBJ2-7	.	TRBD1	TGTGCCAGCAGTTCCCCGGGACAGGGAGGTCACGAGCAGTACTTC	CASSSPGQGGHEQYF
16	TRBV28	TRBJ2-7	.	TRBD1	TGTGCCAGCAGTTCCCCTCCGGGGACAGAATACTACGAGCAGTACTTC	CASSSPPGTEYYEQYF
13	TRBV28	TRBJ2-7	.	.	TGTGCCAGCAGTTTAGGGAGCTCCTACGAGCAGTACTTC	CASSLGSSYEQYF
14	TRBV7-9	TRBJ2-7	.	.	TGTGCCAGCAGCCCGCCAGCCCCCCCCTACGAGCAGTACTTC	CASSPPAPPYEQYF
12	TRBV7-9	TRBJ2-7	.	.	TGTGCCAGCAGCGAACCAGGACAGATGCAGTACTTC	CASSEPGQMQYF
16	TRBV5-5	TRBJ2-2	once	.	TGTGCCAGCAGCTTGACAGCCACCCTGGGCACCGGGGAGCTGTTTTTT	CASSLTATLGTGELFF
14	TRBV5-1	TRBJ2-1	.	TRBD2	TGCGCCAGCACCGCTGCGGGGGGACACAATGAGCAGTTCTTC	CASTAAGGHNEQFF
13	TRBV27	TRBJ2-2	.	.	TGTGCCAGCAGTTTTCTAGGTCCCGGGGAGCTGTTTTTT	CASSFLGPGELFF
15	TRBV28	TRBJ1-1	.	.	TGTGCCAGCAGTAGGATCCACCGACGGGACACTGAAGCTTTCTTT	CASSRIHRRDTEAFF
12	TRBV19	TRBJ1-2	.	TRBD1	TGTGCCAGTAGTATTACAGGGGATGGCTACACCTTC	CASSITGDGYTF
10	TRBV19	TRBJ2-7	.	.	TGTGCCAGTAGTGAGAGTGAGCAGTACTTC	CASSESEQYF
16	TRBV2	TRBJ1-4	.	.	TGTGCCAGCAGTGACCCTCCGGTCGAGGCTAATGAAAAACTGTTTTTT	CASSDPPVEANEKLFF
15	TRBV11-2	TRBJ2-5	.	TRBD2	TGTGCCAGCAGCACCGGAGGGAGCGGGAGTGAGACCCAGTACTTC	CASSTGGSGSETQYF
15	TRBV6-5	TRBJ1-1	.	.	TGTGCCAGCAGTTACTCGAGAGGAGGGGGGACTGAAGCTTTCTTT	CASSYSRGGGTEAFF
16	TRBV19	TRBJ1-5	few	.	TGTGCCAGTAGTATAGGCCGCACCTGGAGCAATCAGCCCCAGCATTTT	CASSIGRTWSNQPQHF
15	TRBV9	TRBJ1-4	.	.	TGTGCCAGCAGCGTTTCGGGGGCAACTAATGAAAAACTGTTTTTT	CASSVSGATNEKLFF
16	TRBV9	TRBJ2-3	.	TRBD2	TGTGCCAGCAGCGTGGGGACTAGCGGTAGCACAGATACGCAGTATTTT	CASSVGTSGSTDTQYF
15	TRBV11-3	TRBJ2-1	.	.	TGTGCCAGCAGCCCGGACTATTCGGCCTACAATGAGCAGTTCTTC	CASSPDYSAYNEQFF
14	TRBV6-1	TRBJ2-7	.	.	TGTGCCAGCAGTTCCCGGGACCCAACCTACGAGCAGTACTTC	CASSSRDPTYEQYF
14	TRBV29-1	TRBJ2-7	.	.	TGCAGCGCCCGAGGCTCAGGGGCGCTCTACGAGCAGTACTTC	CSARGSGALYEQYF
13	TRBV28	TRBJ2-7	.	.	TGTGCCAGCAGTTTAGCGGGTACCTACGAGCAGTACTTC	CASSLAGTYEQYF
15	TRBV28	TRBJ2-7	.	TRBD2	TGTGCCAGCAGTTTAAGCGGGAGGGCCGTCTACGAGCAGTACTTC	CASSLSGRAVYEQYF
15	TRBV4-1	TRBJ1-5	.	.	TGCGCCAGCAGCCAAGTCAGAAATAGCAATCAGCCCCAGCATTTT	CASSQVRNSNQPQHF
15	TRBV27	TRBJ2-1	.	.	TGTGCCAGCAGTTTACTCGCTCGGGGATACAATGAGCAGTTCTTC	CASSLLARGYNEQFF
16	TRBV5-8	TRBJ2-3	.	.	TGTGCCAGCAGCTTACGACAGAAATATAGCAATCAGCCCCAGTATTTT	CASSLRQKYSNQPQYF
16	TRBV10-1	TRBJ2-1	.	TRBD2	TGCGCCAGCAGTGTAATTGCGGGAGGGCCAAAAAATGAGCAGTTCTTC	CASSVIAGGPKNEQFF